This TCR beta chain was captured in a study of CD8 T cells in Susac syndrome. RNA amounts of roughly 0.45 to 1 ug underwent reverse transcription with random hexamers. A single record per CDR3 protein comes from TCRdb applying MiXCR to the immunoSEQ multiplex PCR reads. The table has approximately 200,000 distinct CDR3 sequences, about 95% seen once. Study-level results: As the study acknowledged, the number of individuals who were part of its TCR sequencing and HLA analysis was relatively small.

TEMRA cells were FACS-enriched, with CD8+ and CD4+ T cells isolated negatively. In this sample, this clonotype turned up once. What it recognizes is unknown. The sequenced sample consisted of CD4+ T cells from PBMCs. The receptor was isolated from a human donor with multiple sclerosis.

The CDR3 DNA is TGCAGCGTTGAAGGGCAGTCCACAGATACGCAGTATTTT. Amino acid sequence: CSVEGQSTDTQYF. V gene TRBV29-1 combines with J gene TRBJ2-3; D not resolved. The germline CDR1 and CDR2 sequences are SQVTM and ANQGSEA. Trimming took off 1 base at V and 2 bases at J, with 7 bases between the two ends. The CDR3 consists of 13 residues.